The source of this T cell receptor beta chain is a study of spatial heterogeneity in lung cancer. The time point here: sample taken at primary tumor resection. Germline CDR1 and CDR2: MNHNS and SASEGT. This CDR3 has 12 residues. The V end was cut by 4 bases, the J end by 2 bases, with 5 bases between. This clonotype has a count of ten or more. Its antigen is unknown. One entry per CDR3 protein, called by TCRdb with MiXCR from the 5' RACE reads. This table holds roughly 8,000 distinct CDR3 sequences, 9.6% found once. General study points: Counts of expanded alpha and beta TCRs within tumors tracked the tumor nonsynonymous mutation count.

The chain employs TRBV6-1 and TRBJ1-2; D is ambiguous. This receptor was identified in a male donor with early-stage non-small cell lung cancer. The source was lung tumor tissue, collected at surgery. This CDR3 reads CASSARNYGYTF. The CDR3 region has the DNA TGTGCCAGCAGTGCCAGGAACTATGGCTACACCTTC.